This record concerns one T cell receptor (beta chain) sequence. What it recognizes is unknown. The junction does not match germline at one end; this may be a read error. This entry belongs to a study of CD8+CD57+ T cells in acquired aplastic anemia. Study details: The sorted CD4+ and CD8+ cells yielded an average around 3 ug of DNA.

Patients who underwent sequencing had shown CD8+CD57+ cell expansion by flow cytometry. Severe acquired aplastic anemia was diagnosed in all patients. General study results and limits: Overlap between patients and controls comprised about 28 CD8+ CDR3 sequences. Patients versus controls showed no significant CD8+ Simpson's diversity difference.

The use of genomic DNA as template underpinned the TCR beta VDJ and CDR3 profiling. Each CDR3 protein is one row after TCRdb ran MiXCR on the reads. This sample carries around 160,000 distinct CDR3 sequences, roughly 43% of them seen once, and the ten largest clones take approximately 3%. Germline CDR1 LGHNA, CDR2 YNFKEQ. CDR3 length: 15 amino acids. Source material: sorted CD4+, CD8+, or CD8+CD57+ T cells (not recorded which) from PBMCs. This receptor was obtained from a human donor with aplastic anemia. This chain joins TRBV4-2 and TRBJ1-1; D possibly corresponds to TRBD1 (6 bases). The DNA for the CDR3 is TGTGCCAGCAGCCAAGCCGGGGGCGCGGGCACTGAAGCTCTCTTT. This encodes CASSQAGGAGTEALF.